Listed below are T cell receptor beta chains from one sample, sequenced in a study of blood T cell repertoires in COVID-19. The repertoire was sequenced with immunoSEQ multiplex PCR; TCRdb's copy has only in-frame clones and lacks some. The sample lists about 170,000 clones, about 79% seen once, with approximately 14% in the top ten. The sequencing sample was made of PBMCs or T cells enriched from blood (not recorded which). These receptors originate from a man between 45 and 60 years old who had recovered from COVID-19. Both conserved end residues are part of each CDR3. The order of the fields is CDR3 length, V gene, J gene, CDR3 protein.

>15|TRBV5-1|TRBJ2-5
CASSFRVPDQETQYF
>14|TRBV3-1/TRBV3-2|TRBJ1-5
CASSRTGDHQPQHF
>14|TRBV19|TRBJ1-2
CASRSQGADYGYTF
>15|TRBV2|TRBJ2-5
CASRWTSGGAKTQYF
>12|TRBV5-5|TRBJ2-3
CASNPTGDTQYF
>12|TRBV28|TRBJ1-1
CASMVGQIEAFF
>15|TRBV5-1|TRBJ2-5
CASFHSAGVQETQYF
>15|TRBV27|TRBJ2-1
CASSFSGGRHNEQFF
>15|TRBV5-4|TRBJ1-2
CASSLGDRANYGYTF
>16|TRBV24-1|TRBJ2-1
CATSDPIAGAYNEQFF
>15|TRBV2|TRBJ2-5
CASSEVGQKLSTQYF
>11|TRBV20-1|TRBJ2-3
CSARGLDTQYF
>18|TRBV18|TRBJ1-4
CASSPSGDRVATNEKLFF
>14|TRBV15|TRBJ2-7
CATSRDQKSYEQYF
>15|TRBV5-1|TRBJ1-4
CASSSDRANNEKLFF
>15|TRBV11-2|TRBJ1-1
CASSLEGGTATEAFF
>14|TRBV27|TRBJ2-7
CASSSRLAVYEQYF
>13|TRBV29-1|TRBJ1-1
CSSRTGSATEAFF
>15|TRBV5-5|TRBJ1-5
CASSLVLYSNQPQHF
>13|TRBV6-5|TRBJ2-5
CASSGLAAETQYF
>11|TRBV4-1|TRBJ1-2
CASSQDLVYTF
>13|TRBV2|TRBJ1-1
CASSLQGNTEAFF
>14|TRBV11-1|TRBJ1-4
CASSPGQENEKLFF
>18|TRBV5-1|TRBJ1-2
CASSLDPPGQRANYGYTF
>15|TRBV19|TRBJ1-6
CASSPRSSYNSPLHF
>13|TRBV5-5|TRBJ2-1
CASSFYPPNEQFF
>15|TRBV2|TRBJ2-3
CASSGDRGRTDTQYF
>14|TRBV5-5|TRBJ1-1
CASSWGDIFTEAFF
>13|TRBV19|TRBJ1-4
CASSIGDFEKLFF
>17|TRBV5-1|TRBJ2-7
CASSRPKTSGESYEQYF